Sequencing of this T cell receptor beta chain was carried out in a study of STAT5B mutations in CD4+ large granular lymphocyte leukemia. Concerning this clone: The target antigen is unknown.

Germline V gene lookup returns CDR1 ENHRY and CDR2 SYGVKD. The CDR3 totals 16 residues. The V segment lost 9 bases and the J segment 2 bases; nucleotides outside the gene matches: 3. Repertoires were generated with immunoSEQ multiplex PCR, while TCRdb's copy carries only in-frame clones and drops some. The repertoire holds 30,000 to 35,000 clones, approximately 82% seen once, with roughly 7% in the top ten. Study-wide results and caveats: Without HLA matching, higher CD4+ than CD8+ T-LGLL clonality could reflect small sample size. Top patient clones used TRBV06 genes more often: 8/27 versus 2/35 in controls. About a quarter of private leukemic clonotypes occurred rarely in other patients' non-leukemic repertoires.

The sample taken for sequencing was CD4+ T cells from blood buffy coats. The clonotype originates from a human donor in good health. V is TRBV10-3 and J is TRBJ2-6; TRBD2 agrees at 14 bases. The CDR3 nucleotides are TGTGCCATTGGACTAGCGGGAGGTGCTGGGGCCAACGTCCTGACTTTC. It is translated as CAIGLAGGAGANVLTF.